The present T cell receptor beta chain was sequenced within a study of beta chain features in type 1 diabetes. The wider study: Age, gender, cell numbers and subset yield matched between patients and controls.

TCRB transcripts that were expressed got sequenced, as all of the isolated RNA had been reverse transcribed. Generated by immunoSEQ multiplex PCR, the TCRdb table keeps only in-frame clones and is missing some. The table lists tens of thousands of clones, over 60% of them singletons. This clone was seen once. J was trimmed by 11 bases and V by 5 bases; bases with no gene match: 11. The germline gives CDR1 SEHNR, CDR2 FQNEAQ (reference sequence). The CDR3 sequence is 13 residues long. V is TRBV7-9 and J is TRBJ2-5; 7 nucleotides line up with TRBD2. The clonotype comes from a middle-aged woman in good health. Sequenced sample: Tregs from blood. The CDR3 loop is CASSPGLLREQYF. CDR3 DNA: TGTGCCAGCAGCCCGGGACTACTACGGGAGCAGTACTTC.